This is a list of T cell receptor beta chains from one sample in a study of blood T cells in healthy people across ages. MiXCR, applied by TCRdb to the 5' RACE reads, yields one record per CDR3 protein. The sample has 1.5 million to 2 million distinct CDR3 sequences, about 30% seen once. The source material was blood. The receptor set was obtained from a young woman in good health. Both conserved end residues are part of each CDR3. D genes are given only for firm matches. The size entry is marked missing in some rows and otherwise reads once, few, many or a size class.

cdr3_nt,cdr3_aa,j_call,clone_size,v_call,d_call
TGTGCCAGCAGCTCAAGGTCCCGGGGCGGGTCAGAGACCCAGTACTTC,CASSSRSRGGSETQYF,TRBJ2-5,many,TRBV7-6,NA
TGCAGTGCTATAACCCTACGTGAGCAGTACTTC,CSAITLREQYF,TRBJ2-4,once,TRBV20-1,NA
TGTGCCAGCACCTACTGCAATCAGCCCCAGCATTTT,CASTYCNQPQHF,TRBJ1-5,NA,TRBV7-9,NA
TGTGCCAGCGGGGGCCTAGCGGGAGAGGACGAGCAGTACTTC,CASGGLAGEDEQYF,TRBJ2-7,NA,TRBV6-6,TRBD2
TGCAGTGCTTTCCGCTCCGGGACAGAGATTGAGACCCAGTACTTC,CSAFRSGTEIETQYF,TRBJ2-5,many,TRBV20-1,TRBD1
TGTGCCAGCTCACCAGGGACAGTTGAGGATGAGCAGTTCTTC,CASSPGTVEDEQFF,TRBJ2-1,NA,TRBV18,TRBD1
TGTGCCAGCTCACCTTGGCAAAGCTCCTACGAGCAGTACTTC,CASSPWQSSYEQYF,TRBJ2-7,NA,TRBV18,NA
TGCGCCAGCAGCTGGGAGGCCGACAATGAGCAGTTCTTC,CASSWEADNEQFF,TRBJ2-1,NA,TRBV5-1,NA
TGTGCCAGCAGCTTAGATTCAGGGTACAGCTATGGCTACACCTTC,CASSLDSGYSYGYTF,TRBJ1-2,few,TRBV11-2,NA
TGCAGTGCTAGAGCGGGCGGGAACTATGGCTACACCTTC,CSARAGGNYGYTF,TRBJ1-2,few,TRBV20-1,NA
TGCAGCGTTACGGCCGGGACAGCGGCCTCCTACGAGCAGTACTTC,CSVTAGTAASYEQYF,TRBJ2-7,NA,TRBV29-1,TRBD1
TGTGCCAGCAGACCCCAGGGCTCCTACGAGCAGTACTTC,CASRPQGSYEQYF,TRBJ2-7,few,TRBV14,NA
TGCGCCAGCAGGACCGGGACTAGCGGGGGCGGGGAGACCCAGTACTTC,CASRTGTSGGGETQYF,TRBJ2-5,few,TRBV5-1,TRBD2
TGTGCCAGCAGTGAAAACAGAACTTCGGCAGGGCAGCCTAGCAATCAGCCCCAGCATTTT,CASSENRTSAGQPSNQPQHF,TRBJ1-5,NA,TRBV6-4,NA
TGTGCCAGCAGCCTCAGGGGAATAGATTCACCCCTCCACTTT,CASSLRGIDSPLHF,TRBJ1-6,few,TRBV7-9,NA
TGTGCCAGCAGTGACCCGGGTATAAGCGGCTACACCTTC,CASSDPGISGYTF,TRBJ1-2,NA,TRBV6-1,NA
TGTGCCAGCAGGGGGGGGTTATCCTACGAGCAGTACTTC,CASRGGLSYEQYF,TRBJ2-7,many,TRBV28,TRBD2
TGTGCCAGCATACGTAAAGCGGGAGGACCCTACAATGAGCAGTTCTTC,CASIRKAGGPYNEQFF,TRBJ2-1,many,TRBV27,TRBD2
TGCAGTGCTAAGACTACCGCTGGGGGGGAGCTGTTTTTT,CSAKTTAGGELFF,TRBJ2-2,NA,TRBV20-1,NA
TGCAGCGCTCGGCGGGGCGGCGCCTTCAATGAGCAGTTCTTC,CSARRGGAFNEQFF,TRBJ2-1,many,TRBV29-1,NA
TGTGCTAGTGGGTCGGGCTTGCGGAACACTGAAGCTTTCTTT,CASGSGLRNTEAFF,TRBJ1-1,NA,TRBV12-5,NA